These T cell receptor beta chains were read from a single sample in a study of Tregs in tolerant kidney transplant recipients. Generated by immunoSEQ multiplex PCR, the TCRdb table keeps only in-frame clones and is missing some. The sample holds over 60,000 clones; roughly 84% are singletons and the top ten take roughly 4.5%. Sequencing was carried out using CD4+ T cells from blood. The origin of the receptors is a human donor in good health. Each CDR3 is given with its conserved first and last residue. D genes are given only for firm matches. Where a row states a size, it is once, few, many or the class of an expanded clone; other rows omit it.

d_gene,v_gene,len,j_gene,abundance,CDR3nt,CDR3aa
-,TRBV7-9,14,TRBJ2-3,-,TGTGCCAGCAGCTTAGCGGGAAGCACAGATACGCAGTATTTT,CASSLAGSTDTQYF
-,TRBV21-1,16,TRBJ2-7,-,TGTGCCAGCAGCCGCGGGAGGCAGGGCCCATCCTACGAGCAGTACTTC,CASSRGRQGPSYEQYF
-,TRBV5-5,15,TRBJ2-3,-,TGTGCCAGCAGCTTGGCGGACAGGGAGGGTGATACGCAGTATTTT,CASSLADREGDTQYF
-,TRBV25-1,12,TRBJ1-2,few,TGTGCCAGCAGCGGAGGGGCAGGCGGCTACACCTTC,CASSGGAGGYTF
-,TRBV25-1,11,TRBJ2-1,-,TGTGCCAGCAGTGAAGGGCTAGGGCAGTTCTTC,CASSEGLGQFF
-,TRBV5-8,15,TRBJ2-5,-,TGTGCCAGCAGCTTCGACCGGGGCGAAGGAGAGACCCAGTACTTC,CASSFDRGEGETQYF
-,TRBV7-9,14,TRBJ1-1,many,TGTGCCAGCAGCTCCGGGGCTGAGAACACTGAAGCTTTCTTT,CASSSGAENTEAFF
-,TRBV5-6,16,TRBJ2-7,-,TGTGCCAGCAGCTTTCGGTTAAGGGGGAATACCTACGAGCAGTACTTC,CASSFRLRGNTYEQYF
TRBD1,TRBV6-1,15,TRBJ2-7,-,TGTGCCAGCAGTCTCTTAGTAAGGGGGCTGGACGAGCAGTACTTC,CASSLLVRGLDEQYF
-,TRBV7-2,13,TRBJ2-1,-,TGTGCCAGCAGCTTCACTGAGCCCAATGAGCAGTTCTTC,CASSFTEPNEQFF
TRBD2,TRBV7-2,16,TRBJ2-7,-,TGTGCCAGCCTATCAAGGTCCGGCGGGAGAATCGGCGAGCAGTACTTC,CASLSRSGGRIGEQYF
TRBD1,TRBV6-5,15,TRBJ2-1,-,TGTGCCAGCAGCCGTGGACAGGGGGCAGGAAATGCGCAGTTCTTC,CASSRGQGAGNAQFF
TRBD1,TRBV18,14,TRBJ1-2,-,TGTGCCAGCTCACCGGGACAGGGTTATGCTGGCTACACCTTC,CASSPGQGYAGYTF
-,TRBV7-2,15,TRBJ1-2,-,TGTGCCAGCAGCCCTGCGGGGGATCAACTCTATGGCTACACCTTC,CASSPAGDQLYGYTF
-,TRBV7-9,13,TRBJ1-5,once,TGTGCCAGCAGCTTGGGAACCCTTGGGCCCCAGCATTTT,CASSLGTLGPQHF
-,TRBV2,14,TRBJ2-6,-,TGTGCCAGCATGTACAGCTCTGGGGCCAACGTCCTGACTTTC,CASMYSSGANVLTF
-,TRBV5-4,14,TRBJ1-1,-,TGTGCCAGCAGCTCTCAGGGGAGAGGCACTGAAGCTTTCTTT,CASSSQGRGTEAFF
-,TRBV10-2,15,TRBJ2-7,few,TGCGCCAGCAGAGGGGGGCCGGGACAGCTCTACGAGCAGTACTTC,CASRGGPGQLYEQYF
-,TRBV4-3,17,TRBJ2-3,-,TGCGCCAGCAGCCAAGGCCCCAGATCGGGAGCCGGAGATACGCAGTATTTT,CASSQGPRSGAGDTQYF
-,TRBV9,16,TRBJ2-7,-,TGTGCCAGCAGCGTAGGACCCTTGGCTCCCTTCTACGAGCAGTACTTC,CASSVGPLAPFYEQYF
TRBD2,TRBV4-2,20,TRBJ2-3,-,TGTGCCAGCAGCCAAGTGGGGACTAGCGGGAGACTCAACGGGGCAGATACGCAGTATTTT,CASSQVGTSGRLNGADTQYF
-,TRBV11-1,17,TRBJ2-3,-,TGTGCCAGCAGTCCCCCCGCCGGCCGTAGCTACACAGATACGCAGTATTTT,CASSPPAGRSYTDTQYF
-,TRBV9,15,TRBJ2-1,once,TGTGCCAGCAGCGCCACAGGTGACCCCTACAATGAGCAGTTCTTC,CASSATGDPYNEQFF
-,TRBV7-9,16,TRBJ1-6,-,TGTGCCAGCAGCTTACTGGCCAGTAAAAGTAATTCACCCCTCCACTTT,CASSLLASKSNSPLHF
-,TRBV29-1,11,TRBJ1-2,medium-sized,TGCAGCGTTGTAGCAGCATATGGCTACACCTTC,CSVVAAYGYTF
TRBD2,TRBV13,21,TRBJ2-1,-,TGTGCCAGCAGCTTAACTTTTTCATGGACTAGCGGGAGATTAGAGGGGAATGAGCAGTTCTTC,CASSLTFSWTSGRLEGNEQFF
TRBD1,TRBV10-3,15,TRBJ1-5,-,TGTGCCATCAGTGACCCTGCGACAGGGAATCAGCCCCAGCATTTT,CAISDPATGNQPQHF
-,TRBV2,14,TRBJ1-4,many,TGTGCCAGCAGTGAAGCAGGGGAGAATGAAAAACTGTTTTTT,CASSEAGENEKLFF
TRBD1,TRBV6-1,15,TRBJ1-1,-,TGTGCCAGCAACCTAAACCCGACAGGGTTCGCTGAAGCTTTCTTT,CASNLNPTGFAEAFF
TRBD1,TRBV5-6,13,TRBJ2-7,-,TGTGCCAGCAGCGGGACAGTTCCCTACGAGCAGTACTTC,CASSGTVPYEQYF
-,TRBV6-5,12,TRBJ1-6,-,TGTGCCATCAGTGACCCTAATTCACCCCTCCACTTT,CAISDPNSPLHF
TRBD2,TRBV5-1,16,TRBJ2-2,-,TGCGCCAGCAGCACCGGACTAGCGGGCCGAACCGGGGAGCTGTTTTTT,CASSTGLAGRTGELFF
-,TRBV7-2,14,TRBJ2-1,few,TGTGCCAGCAGCCTATCACCTACCCGCAATGAGCAGTTCTTC,CASSLSPTRNEQFF
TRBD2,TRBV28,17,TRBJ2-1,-,TGTGCCAGCAGTTTTCCCGCGGGGGGGAGTGTCTACAATGAGCAGTTCTTC,CASSFPAGGSVYNEQFF
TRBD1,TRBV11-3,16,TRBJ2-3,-,TGTGCCTCAGCATCTGGCCAGGGGGCAATGGCGGATACGCAGTATTTT,CASASGQGAMADTQYF
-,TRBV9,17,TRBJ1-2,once,TGTGCCAGCAGCGTAAGCGGCCGGGGTTCGGCGAACTATGGCTACACCTTC,CASSVSGRGSANYGYTF
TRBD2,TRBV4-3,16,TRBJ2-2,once,TGCGCCAGCAGCCAAGTGGTCCAGCGGGAGACCGGGGAGCTGTTTTTT,CASSQVVQRETGELFF
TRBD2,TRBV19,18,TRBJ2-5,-,TGTGCCAGTAGTATCCTCCGGGAGCGGGGGCGCGTGAAGGAGACCCAGTACTTC,CASSILRERGRVKETQYF
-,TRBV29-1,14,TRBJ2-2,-,TGCAGCGTCGTAGTGACGCCGAACACCGGGGAGCTGTTTTTT,CSVVVTPNTGELFF
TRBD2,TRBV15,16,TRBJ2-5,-,TGTGCCACCAGCACCCAAGGACTAGCGGGACAAGAGACCCAGTACTTC,CATSTQGLAGQETQYF
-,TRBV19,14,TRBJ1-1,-,TGTGCCAGTAGTATAACGGTGCGGAACACTGAAGCTTTCTTT,CASSITVRNTEAFF
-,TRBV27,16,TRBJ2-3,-,TGTGCCAGCAGTTTAATGAGTGGGGGATGGACAGATACGCAGTATTTT,CASSLMSGGWTDTQYF
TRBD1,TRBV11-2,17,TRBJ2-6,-,TGTGCCAGCAGCCCGACAGGGGGCCACCCTGGGGCCAACGTCCTGACTTTC,CASSPTGGHPGANVLTF
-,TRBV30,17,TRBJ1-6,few,TGTGCCGTTACCAAGGGAATGGGGGCTAGATATAATTCACCCCTCCACTTT,CAVTKGMGARYNSPLHF
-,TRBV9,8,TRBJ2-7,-,TGTGCCAGCAGCCCGGGACTCTTC,CASSPGLF
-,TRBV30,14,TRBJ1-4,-,TGTGCCTGGAGTTCTTGGGGAAAGGATGAAAAACTGTTTTTT,CAWSSWGKDEKLFF
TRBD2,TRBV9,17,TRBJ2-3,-,TGTGCCAGCAGCGTAGTGGGTAGCGGGGTTCAGGCAGATACGCAGTATTTT,CASSVVGSGVQADTQYF
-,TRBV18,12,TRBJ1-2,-,TGTGCCAGCTCAGTACCGGGCTATGGCTACACCTTC,CASSVPGYGYTF
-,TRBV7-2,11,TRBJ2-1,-,TGTGCCAGCAGCCCGTTTAACGAGCAGTTCTTC,CASSPFNEQFF
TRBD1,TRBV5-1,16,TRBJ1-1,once,TGCGCCAGCAGCTTGGCCGGACGGACAGGGGACACTGAAGCTTTCTTT,CASSLAGRTGDTEAFF
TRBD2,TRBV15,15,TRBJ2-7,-,TGTGCCACCAGCAGAGACCTGAGCGGGGGGCAAGAGCAGTACTTC,CATSRDLSGGQEQYF
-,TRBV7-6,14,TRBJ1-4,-,TGTGCCAGCAGCCCTAGGTGGTCTAATGAAAAACTGTTTTTT,CASSPRWSNEKLFF
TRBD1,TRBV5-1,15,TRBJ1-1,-,TGCGCCAGCAGCTACCCGGACAGGACGAACACTGAAGCTTTCTTT,CASSYPDRTNTEAFF
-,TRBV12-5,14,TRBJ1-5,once,TGTGCTAGTGGGCGAGGGGGTCTTGATCAGCCCCAGCATTTT,CASGRGGLDQPQHF
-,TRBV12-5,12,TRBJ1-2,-,TGTGCTAGTGGCGCTTGGGGCGATGGCTACACCTTC,CASGAWGDGYTF
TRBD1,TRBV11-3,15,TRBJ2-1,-,TGTGCCAGCAGCCCTGGACAGGGGCGAGGCAATGAGCAGTTCTTC,CASSPGQGRGNEQFF
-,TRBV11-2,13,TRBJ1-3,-,TGTGCCAGCAGCTCCCTGACTGGAAACACCATATATTTT,CASSSLTGNTIYF